Listed below are T cell receptor beta chains from one sample, sequenced in a study of cytomegalovirus exposure and HLA in healthy donors. The assay was immunoSEQ multiplex PCR, and TCRdb's table has in-frame clones only and misses some. This listing includes about 130,000 clones. The sequenced sample was PBMCs. These TCRs come from a man aged 40-49 years in good health and CMV-seronegative. The CDR3 runs from the conserved cysteine through the conserved F or W. A D gene is named only where the DNA matches it firmly.

D	J	V	CDR3	DNA
TRBD1	TRBJ2-7	TRBV5-3	CARSFRDSSFHEQYF	TGTGCCAGAAGCTTCCGGGACAGCTCCTTCCACGAGCAGTACTTC
TRBD2	TRBJ2-7	TRBV30	CAWRTSGLTYEQYF	TGTGCCTGGAGGACTAGCGGGCTCACCTACGAGCAGTACTTC
NA	TRBJ2-3	TRBV30	CAWSPIRTFRGTDTQYF	TGTGCCTGGAGTCCTATCCGGACTTTCCGGGGCACAGATACGCAGTATTTT
NA	TRBJ1-2	TRBV5-6	CASSLGQNNYGYTF	TGTGCCAGCAGCTTGGGACAGAATAACTATGGCTACACCTTC
TRBD1	TRBJ2-1	TRBV28	CASSLGTGYNEQFF	TGTGCCAGCAGTTTAGGGACAGGTTACAATGAGCAGTTCTTC
TRBD2	TRBJ2-1	TRBV13	CASSAGGHEQFF	TGTGCCAGCAGCGCGGGGGGGCATGAGCAGTTCTTC
NA	TRBJ1-5	TRBV6-5	CASSRAAQGQPQHF	TGTGCCAGCAGCCGGGCCGCTCAGGGTCAGCCCCAGCATTTT
TRBD1	TRBJ1-1	TRBV19	CASSRDRGRITEAFF	TGTGCCAGTAGTAGAGACAGGGGCCGTATCACTGAAGCTTTCTTT
NA	TRBJ1-5	TRBV21-1	CASSKSPGRNQPQHF	TGTGCCAGCAGCAAATCCCCGGGTCGCAATCAGCCCCAGCATTTT
NA	TRBJ1-4	TRBV2	CASRVTALVWEKLFF	TGTGCCAGCAGGGTTACAGCCCTGGTATGGGAAAAACTGTTTTTT
TRBD1	TRBJ2-5	TRBV5-4	CASSGDRGTRETQYF	TGTGCCAGCAGCGGGGACAGGGGAACTCGAGAGACCCAGTACTTC